This TCR beta chain was identified during a study of blood T cell repertoires in COVID-19. Profiled with immunoSEQ multiplex PCR; TCRdb holds only in-frame clones, not every one. The repertoire holds fewer than 250,000 clones, approximately 88% seen once, with roughly 3.2% in the top ten. This CDR3 contains 13 residues. CDR1 and CDR2 (germline): SGDLS, YYNGEE. V lost 6 bases to trimming and J lost 5 bases, with 14 bases between them. The specimen sequenced was PBMCs or T cells enriched from blood (not recorded which). The sequence was collected from a woman aged 25 to 39 who had recovered from COVID-19. This rearrangement joins TRBV9 to TRBJ1-1; D perhaps matches TRBD1 (5 bases). The CDR3: CASNSQGGTEAFF. The CDR3 DNA reads as TGTGCCAGCAACTCCCAGGGCGGAACTGAAGCTTTCTTT. Together with reference TRBV9 and TRBJ1-1, the CDR3 gives the full variable domain: DSGVTQTPKHLITATGQRVTLRCSPRSGDLSVYWYQQSLDQGLQFLIQYYNGEERAKGNILERFSAQQFPDLHSELNLSSLELGDSALYFCASNSQGGTEAFFGQGTRLTVV.